The 9 T cell receptor beta chains below all came from one sample that was sequenced in a study of identical twins (dated by TCRdb to the mid-2010s). Library prep was done by 5' RACE. The sequencer was an Illumina HiSeq 2000. TCRdb reprocessing: public reads trimmed at Q25 with fastp, clones called with MiXCR, in-frame beta chains kept. Each record represents a unique CDR3 protein, reported with the most common genes and DNA among its rows. This sample gives hundreds of thousands of distinct CDR3 sequences in total; around 6% of them show up just once. The top ten constitute under 2% of the sample. Sequenced input: naive T cells sorted from blood. In the paper's terms, the cell subset or site label means: cells isolated with a human naive T-cell isolation kit. All receptors derive from a man younger than 30 in good health.

V usage is TRBV29-1 and J usage is TRBJ2-1, with 12 bases that match TRBD2. The J segment lost 6 bases and the V segment lost 5 bases, leaving 8 bases of the junction unmatched. Germline values: CDR1 SQVTM, CDR2 ANQGSEA. The CDR3 totals 15 residues. CDR3 DNA sequence: TGCAGCGTTTCTAATGGACTAGCGGGATTCAATGAGCAGTTCTTC. It codes for CSVSNGLAGFNEQFF.

This clonotype showed up many times. The chain has TRBV28 and TRBJ2-2; the D call may be TRBD1 or TRBD2 (5 bases each). The CDR3 covers 15 residues. The ends were cut back, 1 base at V and 5 bases at J, with 11 bases in the middle. Per the germline V gene, CDR1 is MDHEN and CDR2 is SYDVKM. The CDR3 reads CASSLLGVGTGELFF. The CDR3 DNA reads as TGTGCCAGCAGTTTATTGGGGGTAGGGACCGGGGAGCTGTTTTTT. Using reference TRBV28 and TRBJ2-2 for the parts outside the CDR3, the full variable domain is DVKVTQSSRYLVKRTGEKVFLECVQDMDHENMFWYRQDPGLGLRLIYFSYDVKMKEKGDIPEGYSVSREKKERFSLILESASTNQTSMYLCASSLLGVGTGELFFGEGSRLTVL.

This clonotype was detected a few times. J is TRBJ2-5 and V is TRBV20-1; 10 bases match TRBD1. The CDR3 spans 14 residues. The J segment lost 4 bases and the V segment lost 3 bases, leaving 5 bases of the junction unmatched. Germline V lookup: CDR1 DFQATT, CDR2 SNEGSKA (reference sequence). DNA for the CDR3: TGCAGTGCTAGGACGACAGGGGGCCTAGAGACCCAGTACTTC. Protein product: CSARTTGGLETQYF.

This chain joins TRBV30 and TRBJ2-3, with a possible D match to TRBD2 (5 bases). CDR1 and CDR2 (germline): GTSNPN, SVGIG (reference sequence). V was shortened by 5 bases and J by 1 base, with 10 bases between the two germline ends. The CDR3 is 13 amino acids. The CDR3 DNA sequence: TGTGCCTGGGCTCCCGGGGGCACAGATACGCAGTATTTT. As protein: CAWAPGGTDTQYF.

This chain links TRBV28 with TRBJ2-7, with a possible D match to TRBD2 (6 bases). The CDR3 has 15 amino acids. The V gene's germline CDR1 is MDHEN and CDR2 SYDVKM. V was pared by 3 bases and J by 2 bases, with 14 bases between. CDR3 sequence reads: CASSFDPAGTYEQYF. For the CDR3, the DNA is TGTGCCAGCAGTTTCGACCCCGCGGGGACCTACGAGCAGTACTTC.

This clonotype was seen more than once but under ten times. The J gene is TRBJ1-5, the V gene TRBV5-1; 10 positions match TRBD1. J was trimmed by 5 bases and V by 6 bases; bases with no gene match: 5. Germline CDR1 and CDR2: SGHRS and YFSETQ. The CDR3 consists of 14 residues. This CDR3 is CASKSGTGDQPQHF. The CDR3 DNA is TGCGCCAGCAAGTCCGGGACAGGGGATCAGCCCCAGCATTTT.

The J gene is TRBJ2-1, the V gene TRBV7-9; 12 positions match TRBD2. The CDR3 totals 15 residues. Germline values: CDR1 SEHNR, CDR2 FQNEAQ (reference sequence). The junction had 4 bases not matched to a gene; V was cut back by 7 bases and J by 3 bases. The CDR3: CASTSGLAGYNEQFF. CDR3 sequence (DNA): TGTGCCAGCACCTCGGGACTAGCGGGCTACAATGAGCAGTTCTTC.

This clonotype was found many times. The chain uses TRBV10-3 and TRBJ2-1; TRBD2 agrees at 7 bases. The CDR3 runs to 15 residues. CDR1 and CDR2 from the germline V gene are ENHRY and SYGVKD. V gave up 10 bases and J gave up 0 bases; unmatched junction bases: 9. In DNA, the CDR3 is TGTGCCACCAGACTAGCCGATAGCTCCTACAATGAGCAGTTCTTC. Translating gives CATRLADSSYNEQFF.

This clonotype came up many times. This sequence joins TRBV27 and TRBJ1-4; D perhaps matches TRBD1 (6 bases). Germline-derived CDR1 and CDR2 are MNHEY and SMNVEV (reference sequence). The V end lost 10 bases, the J end lost 4 bases, and 16 bases lay between the germline ends. This CDR3 region has 14 residues. CDR3 in amino acids: CATLKTGLNEKLFF. CDR3 nucleotide sequence: TGTGCCACCCTTAAGACAGGCCTTAATGAAAAACTGTTTTTT.